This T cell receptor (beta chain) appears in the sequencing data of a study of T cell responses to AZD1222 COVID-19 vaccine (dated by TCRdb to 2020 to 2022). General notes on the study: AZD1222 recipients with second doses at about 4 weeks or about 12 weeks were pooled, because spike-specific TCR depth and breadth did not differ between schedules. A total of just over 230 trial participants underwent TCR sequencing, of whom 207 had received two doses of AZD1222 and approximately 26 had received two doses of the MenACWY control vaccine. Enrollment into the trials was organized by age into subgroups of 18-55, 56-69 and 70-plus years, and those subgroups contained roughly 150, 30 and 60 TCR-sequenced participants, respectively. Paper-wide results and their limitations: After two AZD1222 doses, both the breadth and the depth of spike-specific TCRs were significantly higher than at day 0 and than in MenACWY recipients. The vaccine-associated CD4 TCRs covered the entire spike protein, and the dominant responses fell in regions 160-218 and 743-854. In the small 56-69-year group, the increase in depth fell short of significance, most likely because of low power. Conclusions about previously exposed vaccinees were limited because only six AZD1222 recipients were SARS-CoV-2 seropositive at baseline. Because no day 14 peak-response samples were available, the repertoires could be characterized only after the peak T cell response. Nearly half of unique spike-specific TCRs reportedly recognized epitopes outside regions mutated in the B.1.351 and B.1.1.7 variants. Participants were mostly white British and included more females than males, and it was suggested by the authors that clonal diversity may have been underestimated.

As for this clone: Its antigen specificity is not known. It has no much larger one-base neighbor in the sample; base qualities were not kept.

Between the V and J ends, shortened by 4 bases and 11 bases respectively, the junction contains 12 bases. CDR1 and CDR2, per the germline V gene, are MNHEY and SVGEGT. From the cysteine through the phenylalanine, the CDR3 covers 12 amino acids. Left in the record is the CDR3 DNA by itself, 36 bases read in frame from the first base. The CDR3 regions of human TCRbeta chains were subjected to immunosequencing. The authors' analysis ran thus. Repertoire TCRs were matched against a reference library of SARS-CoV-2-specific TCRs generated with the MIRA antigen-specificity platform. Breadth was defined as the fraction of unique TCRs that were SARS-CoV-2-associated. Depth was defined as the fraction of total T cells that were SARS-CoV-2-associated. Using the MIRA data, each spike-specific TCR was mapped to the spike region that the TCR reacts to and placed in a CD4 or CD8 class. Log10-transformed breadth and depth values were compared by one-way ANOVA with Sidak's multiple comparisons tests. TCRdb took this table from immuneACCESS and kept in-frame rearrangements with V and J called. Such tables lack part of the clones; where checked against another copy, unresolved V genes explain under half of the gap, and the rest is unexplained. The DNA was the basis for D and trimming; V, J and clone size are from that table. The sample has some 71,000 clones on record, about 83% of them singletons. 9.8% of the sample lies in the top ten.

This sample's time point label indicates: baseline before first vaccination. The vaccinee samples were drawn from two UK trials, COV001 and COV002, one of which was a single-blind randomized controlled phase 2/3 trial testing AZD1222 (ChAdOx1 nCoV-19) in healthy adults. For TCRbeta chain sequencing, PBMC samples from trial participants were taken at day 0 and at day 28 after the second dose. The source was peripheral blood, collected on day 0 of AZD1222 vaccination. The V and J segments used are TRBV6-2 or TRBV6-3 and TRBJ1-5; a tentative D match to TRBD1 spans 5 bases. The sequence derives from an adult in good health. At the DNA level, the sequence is TGTGCCAGCAGTTCCGGCCTCAGGGCCCAGCATTTT. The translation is CASSSGLRAQHF.